This T cell receptor (beta chain) was recovered during a study of Graves' ophthalmopathy and Graves' hyperthyroidism (dated by TCRdb to the late 2010s). Context from the whole study: Peripheral blood was collected at initial diagnosis, prior to any treatment. In total, around 140 blood samples were TCR-sequenced: around 42 ophthalmopathy, some 75 hyperthyroidism and some 17 hyperthyroidism-to-ophthalmopathy patients. To explore V-J signatures that separate ophthalmopathy from hyperthyroidism, a discovery set of approximately 100 patients was enrolled, consisting of 40 to 45 with ophthalmopathy and around 57 with stable hyperthyroidism. In roughly six hyperthyroidism patients, T-cell repertoires of thyroid tissue and blood were compared. TCR beta repertoire signatures were used to distinguish Graves' ophthalmopathy from Graves' hyperthyroidism and to predict progression to ophthalmopathy. For independent validation, a separate cohort was made up of fewer than 20 hyperthyroidism patients plus 17 patients who later progressed from hyperthyroidism to ophthalmopathy. After sampling, hyperthyroidism patients received methimazole starting at 30 mg daily, and ophthalmopathy patients received high-dose intravenous methylprednisolone. What the study reported, not specific to this receptor: No statistical method was used to set the sample size in advance, and the investigators knew which group each participant was assigned to. In cross-validation, the 13-signature model distinguished ophthalmopathy from stable hyperthyroidism with 85% to 90% sensitivity and nearly 82% specificity, and in the test set the corresponding values were about 80% and 75%. Most of the expanded thyroid clonotypes with a frequency above 0.001 were also detected in blood, and it was suggested that the thyroid immune response may be reflected by blood repertoires. In validation, the model predicted ophthalmopathy progression with about 71% sensitivity and approximately 78% specificity; around twelve predicted patients were CT-confirmed with GO in a median of about 7.1 months.

For repertoire sequencing, the TCR beta CDR3 regions were amplified from RNA transcripts. A first-round RT-PCR used HTBI primers with the Qiagen OneStep RT-PCR kit, followed by a second-round multiplex PCR, size selection and purification. The libraries underwent paired-end sequencing with 100 bp reads on an Illumina HiSeq2000. Regarding the original processing steps: SOAPnuke was used for read processing, and reads with adapters, uncalled bases, a mean Phred below 15, or no exact constant-primer or identifier match were discarded. COPE v1.2.5 was used to merge the high-quality paired reads. Clonotypes were defined as unique nucleotide sequences and were aligned to IMGT TRB V, D and J references using MiTCR v1.1. Analysis was restricted to V-J combinations with a frequency above 0.0001, which covered approximately 99% of repertoires. A TCR clonal expansion and chaos score per V-J combination was defined as the ratio of F50 clonal expansion to chaos observed in the TCRdist matrix. Welch's t-statistics and random forest were used to narrow the features down to more than 10 V-J combinations, which were then fed into a naive Bayes classifier. The similarity between thyroid and blood repertoires was quantified using the Morisita-Horn index. TCRdb took the public reads, trimmed them with fastp at Q25, ran MiXCR for clone calling and kept in-frame beta chains. A single entry per CDR3 protein holds the most common genes and DNA from its merged rows. TCRdb's processing, not the authors', yielded these V and J calls. This sample holds around 670,000 distinct CDR3 sequences; roughly 40% were observed only once. 44% of the sample lies in the top ten.

As concerns this clonotype: The target of this receptor is not known. This clone may be a read error of a much larger clone one base away.

CDR1 SGHDN and CDR2 FVKESK are derived from the germline V gene. The CDR3 runs 13 amino acids, cysteine and phenylalanine included. Just CDR3 DNA is preserved here, 39 bases in frame from base 1. Ophthalmopathy patients were characterized by moderately to severely active disease, a Clinical Activity Score of at least 3, a NOSPECS grade of at least 4, and a disease duration under 3 months. Patients with other autoimmune diseases, uncontrolled infections, pregnancy or lactation were excluded from the study. Clinical symptoms, serum thyroxine, TRAb, thyroid ultrasound and orbital computed tomography formed the basis of the diagnosis. Using Ficoll-Paque density gradient centrifugation, PBMCs were isolated from about 9.2 ml of fresh peripheral blood. Total RNA was extracted with Trizol reagent and quality-checked on an Agilent 2100 Bioanalyzer.

The TCR was taken from an adult man with Graves' ophthalmopathy. Material: peripheral blood. Recombination connected TRBV14 to TRBJ1-1, with the identity of the D gene unclear. The nucleotide sequence is given as TGTGCCAGCAGCCAGAACATGAACACTGAAGCTCTCTTT. Its product reads: CASSQNMNTEALF.